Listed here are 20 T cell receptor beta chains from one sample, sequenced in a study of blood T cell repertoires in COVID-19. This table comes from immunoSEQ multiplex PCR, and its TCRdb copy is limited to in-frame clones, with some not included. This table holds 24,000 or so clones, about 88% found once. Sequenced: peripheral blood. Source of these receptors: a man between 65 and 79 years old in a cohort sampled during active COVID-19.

The CDR3 nucleotides are TGTGCCAGCAGTTTTATTCGGGGTTCCAATTCACCCCTCCACTTT. Translating gives CASSFIRGSNSPLHF. The chain combines TRBV27 with TRBJ1-6, with unresolved D. The CDR3 has 15 residues. Looked up from germline, CDR1 is MNHEY and CDR2 is SMNVEV (reference sequence). Deletions cut 3 bases from V and 7 bases from J, with 13 bases between.

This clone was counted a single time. The CDR3 nucleotides read TGTGCCAGCAGTAGAGGGATGGGCTTCAGTGGCTACACCTTC. It encodes CASSRGMGFSGYTF. The chain couples TRBV9 to TRBJ1-2; unclear D gene. Per germline, CDR1 SGDLS and CDR2 YYNGEE. V lost 5 bases, J lost 7 bases, and 18 bases lay in between. The CDR3 spans 14 residues.

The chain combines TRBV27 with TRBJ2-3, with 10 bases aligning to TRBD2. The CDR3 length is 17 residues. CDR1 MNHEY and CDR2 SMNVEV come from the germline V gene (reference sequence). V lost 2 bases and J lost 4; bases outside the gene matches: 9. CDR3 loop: CASSLRLRLAGADTQYF. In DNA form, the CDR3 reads TGTGCCAGCAGTTTAAGACTTCGGCTAGCGGGAGCAGATACGCAGTATTTT.

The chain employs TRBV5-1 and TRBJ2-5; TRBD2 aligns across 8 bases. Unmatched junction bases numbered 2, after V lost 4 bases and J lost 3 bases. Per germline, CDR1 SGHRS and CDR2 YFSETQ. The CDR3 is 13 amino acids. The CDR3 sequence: CASSPGLEETQYF. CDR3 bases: TGCGCCAGCAGCCCGGGACTAGAAGAGACCCAGTACTTC.

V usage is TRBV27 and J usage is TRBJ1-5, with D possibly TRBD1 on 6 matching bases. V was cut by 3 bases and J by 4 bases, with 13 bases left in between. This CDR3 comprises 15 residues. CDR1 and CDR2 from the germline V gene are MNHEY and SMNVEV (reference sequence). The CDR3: CASSLLGARNQPQHF. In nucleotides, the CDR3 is TGTGCCAGCAGTTTGTTGGGGGCGCGGAATCAGCCCCAGCATTTT.

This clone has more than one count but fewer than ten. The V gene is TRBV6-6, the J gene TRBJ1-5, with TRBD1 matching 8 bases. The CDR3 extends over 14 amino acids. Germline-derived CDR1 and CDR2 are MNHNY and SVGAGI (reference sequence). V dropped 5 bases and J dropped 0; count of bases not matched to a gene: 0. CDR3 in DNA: TGTGCCAGCAGTGACAGGGGTAGCAATCAGCCCCAGCATTTT. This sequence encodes CASSDRGSNQPQHF.

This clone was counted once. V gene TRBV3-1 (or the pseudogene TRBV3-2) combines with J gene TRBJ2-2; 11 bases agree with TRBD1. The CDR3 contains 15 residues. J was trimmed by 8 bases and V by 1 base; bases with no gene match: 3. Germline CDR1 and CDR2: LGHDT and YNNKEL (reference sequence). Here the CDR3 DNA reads TGTGCCAGCAGCCAAGGGACAGGGGGCATGGGGGAGCTGTTTTTT. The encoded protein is CASSQGTGGMGELFF.

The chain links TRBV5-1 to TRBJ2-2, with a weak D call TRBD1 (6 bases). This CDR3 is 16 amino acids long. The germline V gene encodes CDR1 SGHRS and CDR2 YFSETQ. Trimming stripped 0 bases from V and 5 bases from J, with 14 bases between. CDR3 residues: CASSLGTARGTGELFF. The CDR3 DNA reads TGCGCCAGCAGCTTGGGGACAGCGAGAGGAACCGGGGAGCTGTTTTTT.

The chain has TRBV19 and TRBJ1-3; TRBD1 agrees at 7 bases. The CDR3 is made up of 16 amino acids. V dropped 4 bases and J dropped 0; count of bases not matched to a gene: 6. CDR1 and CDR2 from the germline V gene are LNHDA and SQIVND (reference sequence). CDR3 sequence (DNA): TGTGCCAGTAGTAAATCGGGACAGCACTCTGGAAACACCATATATTTT. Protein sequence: CASSKSGQHSGNTIYF.

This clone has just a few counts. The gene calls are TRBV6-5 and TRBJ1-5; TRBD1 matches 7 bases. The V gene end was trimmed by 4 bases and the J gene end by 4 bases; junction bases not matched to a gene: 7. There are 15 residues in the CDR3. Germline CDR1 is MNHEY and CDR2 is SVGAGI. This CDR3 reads CASSSLQGKNQPQHF. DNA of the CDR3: TGTGCCAGCAGTTCCTTACAGGGGAAGAATCAGCCCCAGCATTTT.

CDR3 coding DNA: TGTGCCAGCAGCCAAGTGGGAGGGGTGGACACTGAAGCTTTCTTT. Translation gives CASSQVGGVDTEAFF. The chain links TRBV3-1 (or the pseudogene TRBV3-2) to TRBJ1-1, with D possibly being TRBD1 (5 bases). The CDR3 is 15 amino acids. Per germline, CDR1 LGHDT and CDR2 YNNKEL (reference sequence). The V and J ends lost 1 base and 3 bases respectively, with 12 bases between them.

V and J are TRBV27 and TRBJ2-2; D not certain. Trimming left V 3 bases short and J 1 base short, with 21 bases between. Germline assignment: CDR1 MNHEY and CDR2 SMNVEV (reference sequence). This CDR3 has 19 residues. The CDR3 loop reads CASSFRAIPLKWNTGELFF. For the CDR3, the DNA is TGTGCCAGCAGTTTCCGAGCGATCCCCCTAAAGTGGAACACCGGGGAGCTGTTTTTT.

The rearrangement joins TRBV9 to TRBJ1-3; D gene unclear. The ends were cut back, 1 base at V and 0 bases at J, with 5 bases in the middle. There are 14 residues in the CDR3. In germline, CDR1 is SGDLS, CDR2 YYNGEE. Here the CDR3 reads CASSVSLSGNTIYF. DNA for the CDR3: TGTGCCAGCAGCGTAAGCCTCTCTGGAAACACCATATATTTT.

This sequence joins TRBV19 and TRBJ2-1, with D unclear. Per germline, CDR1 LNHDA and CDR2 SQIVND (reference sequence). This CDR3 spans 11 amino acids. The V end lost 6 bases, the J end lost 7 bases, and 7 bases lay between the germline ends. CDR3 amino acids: CASRLSNEQFF. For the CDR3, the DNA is TGTGCCAGTAGGTTGTCGAATGAGCAGTTCTTC.

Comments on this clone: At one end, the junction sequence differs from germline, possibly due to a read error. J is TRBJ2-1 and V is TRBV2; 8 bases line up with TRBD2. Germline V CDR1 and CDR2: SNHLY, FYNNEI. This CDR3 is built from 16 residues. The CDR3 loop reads CASKRERASSYNKQFF. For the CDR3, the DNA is TGTGCCAGCAAGCGGGAGCGGGCGAGCTCCTACAATAAGCAGTTCTTC.

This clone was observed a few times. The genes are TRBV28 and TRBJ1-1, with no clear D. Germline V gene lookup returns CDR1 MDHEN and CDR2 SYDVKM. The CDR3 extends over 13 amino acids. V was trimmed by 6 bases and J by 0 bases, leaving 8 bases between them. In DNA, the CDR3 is TGTGCCAGCAGGAGGGAAGTGAACACTGAAGCTTTCTTT. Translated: CASRREVNTEAFF. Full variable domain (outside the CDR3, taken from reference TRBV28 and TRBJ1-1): DVKVTQSSRYLVKRTGEKVFLECVQDMDHENMFWYRQDPGLGLRLIYFSYDVKMKEKGDIPEGYSVSREKKERFSLILESASTNQTSMYLCASRREVNTEAFFGQGTRLTVV.

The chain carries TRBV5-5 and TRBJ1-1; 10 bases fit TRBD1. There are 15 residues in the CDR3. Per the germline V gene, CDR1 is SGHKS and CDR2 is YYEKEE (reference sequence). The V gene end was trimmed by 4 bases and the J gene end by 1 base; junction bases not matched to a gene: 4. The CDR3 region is CASSPRTGGNTEAFF. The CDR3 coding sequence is TGTGCCAGCAGCCCCCGGACAGGGGGGAACACTGAAGCTTTCTTT.

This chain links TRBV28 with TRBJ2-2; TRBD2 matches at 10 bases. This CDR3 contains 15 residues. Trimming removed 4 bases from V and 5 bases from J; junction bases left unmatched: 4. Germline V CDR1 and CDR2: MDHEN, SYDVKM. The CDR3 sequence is CASSSSGSGTGELFF. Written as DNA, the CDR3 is TGTGCCAGCAGTTCTAGCGGGAGTGGAACCGGGGAGCTGTTTTTT.

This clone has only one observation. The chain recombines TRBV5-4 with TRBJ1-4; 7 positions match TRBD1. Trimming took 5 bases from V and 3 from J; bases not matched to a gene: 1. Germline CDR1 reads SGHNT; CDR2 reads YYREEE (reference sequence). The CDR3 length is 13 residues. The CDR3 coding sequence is TGTGCCAGCAGGGGACAGCCTAATGAAAAACTGTTTTTT. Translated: CASRGQPNEKLFF.

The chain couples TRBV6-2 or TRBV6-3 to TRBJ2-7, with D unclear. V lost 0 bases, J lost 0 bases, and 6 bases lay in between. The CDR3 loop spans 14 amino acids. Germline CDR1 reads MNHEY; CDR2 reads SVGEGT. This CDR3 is CASSYSGGSYEQYF. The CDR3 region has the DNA TGTGCCAGCAGTTACTCTGGCGGCTCCTACGAGCAGTACTTC.